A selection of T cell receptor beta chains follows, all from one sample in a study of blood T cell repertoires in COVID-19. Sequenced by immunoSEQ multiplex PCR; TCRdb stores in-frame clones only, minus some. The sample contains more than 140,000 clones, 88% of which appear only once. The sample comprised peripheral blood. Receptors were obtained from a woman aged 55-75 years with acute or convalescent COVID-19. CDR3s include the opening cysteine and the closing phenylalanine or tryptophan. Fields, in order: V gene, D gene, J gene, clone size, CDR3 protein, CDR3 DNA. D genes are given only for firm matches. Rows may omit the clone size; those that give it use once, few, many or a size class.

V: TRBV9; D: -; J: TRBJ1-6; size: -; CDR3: CASSGLTREAPLHF; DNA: TGTGCCAGCAGCGGACTAACAAGGGAGGCACCCCTCCACTTT
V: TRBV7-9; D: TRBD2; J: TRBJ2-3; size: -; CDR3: CASSPGLAGRLTDTQYF; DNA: TGTGCCAGCAGCCCTGGACTAGCGGGGAGACTTACAGATACGCAGTATTTT
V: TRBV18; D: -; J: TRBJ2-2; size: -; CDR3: CASSPGQNTGELFF; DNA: TGTGCCAGCTCACCGGGACAGAACACCGGGGAGCTGTTTTTT
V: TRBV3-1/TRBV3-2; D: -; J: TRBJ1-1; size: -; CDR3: CASSQVVAPGSAFF; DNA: TGTGCCAGCAGCCAAGTGGTGGCCCCAGGGTCGGCTTTCTTT
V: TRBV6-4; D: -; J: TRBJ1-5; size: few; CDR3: CASCPGGRANIQPQHF; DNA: TGTGCCAGCTGCCCTGGGGGCAGGGCCAACATTCAGCCCCAGCATTTT
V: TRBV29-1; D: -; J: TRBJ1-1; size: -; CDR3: CSVDQGRTEAFF; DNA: TGCAGCGTTGACCAGGGTCGGACTGAAGCTTTCTTT
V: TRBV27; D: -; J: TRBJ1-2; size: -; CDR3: CASSLSSQVTNYGYTF; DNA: TGTGCCAGCAGTTTATCGTCGCAGGTTACTAACTATGGCTACACCTTC
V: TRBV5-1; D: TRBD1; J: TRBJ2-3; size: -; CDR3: CASSFLGQGEVDTQYF; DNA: TGCGCCAGCAGCTTCTTGGGACAGGGCGAGGTAGATACGCAGTATTTT
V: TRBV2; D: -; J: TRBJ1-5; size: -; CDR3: CASSATGSGQPQHF; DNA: TGTGCCAGCAGTGCCACAGGGTCTGGGCAGCCCCAGCATTTT
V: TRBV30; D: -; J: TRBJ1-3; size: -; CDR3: CACDRRRNTIYF; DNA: TGTGCCTGTGACAGGAGACGGAACACCATATATTTT
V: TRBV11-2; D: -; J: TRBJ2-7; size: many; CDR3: CASSFINRGFNEQYF; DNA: TGTGCCAGCAGCTTTATTAATCGGGGGTTTAACGAGCAGTACTTC
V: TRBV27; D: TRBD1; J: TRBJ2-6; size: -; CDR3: CASSLQGRTSGANVLTF; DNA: TGTGCCAGCAGTCTACAGGGGAGAACCTCTGGGGCCAACGTCCTGACTTTC
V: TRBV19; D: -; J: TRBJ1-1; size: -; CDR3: CASTVAHGVGTEAFF; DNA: TGTGCCAGTACCGTTGCCCACGGGGTTGGCACTGAAGCTTTCTTT
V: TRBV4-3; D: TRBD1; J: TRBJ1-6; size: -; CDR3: CASSQMVGTDNSPLHF; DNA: TGCGCCAGCAGCCAAATGGTCGGGACAGATAATTCACCCCTCCACTTT
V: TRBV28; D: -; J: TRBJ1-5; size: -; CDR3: CAITDRMSNQPQHF; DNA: TGTGCCATCACCGACAGGATGAGCAATCAGCCCCAGCATTTT
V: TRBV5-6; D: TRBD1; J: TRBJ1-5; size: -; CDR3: CASSVHGQAYNQPQHF; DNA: TGTGCCAGCAGCGTGCACGGACAGGCCTACAATCAGCCCCAGCATTTT
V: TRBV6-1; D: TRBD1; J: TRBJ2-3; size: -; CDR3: CASSVELTSQGPLTDTQYF; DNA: TGTGCCAGCAGTGTAGAGCTCACTTCACAGGGGCCCCTCACAGATACGCAGTATTTT
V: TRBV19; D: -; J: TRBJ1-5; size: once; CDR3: CASRNGFSNQPQHF; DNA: TGTGCCAGTAGGAATGGCTTTAGCAATCAGCCCCAGCATTTT
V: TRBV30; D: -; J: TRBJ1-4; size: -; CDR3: CAWSVRRTNEKLFF; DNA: TGTGCCTGGAGTGTGAGGAGAACTAATGAAAAACTGTTTTTT
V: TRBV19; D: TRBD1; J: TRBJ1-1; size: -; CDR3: CASRGTGGNTEAFF; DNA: TGTGCCTCGAGAGGGACAGGGGGGAACACTGAAGCTTTCTTT
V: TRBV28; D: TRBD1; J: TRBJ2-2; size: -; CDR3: CASNTGGENTGELFF; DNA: TGTGCCAGTAACACAGGGGGAGAGAACACCGGGGAGCTGTTTTTT
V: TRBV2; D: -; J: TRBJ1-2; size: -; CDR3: CASSPGWNYGYTF; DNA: TGTGCCAGCAGTCCAGGGTGGAACTATGGCTACACCTTC
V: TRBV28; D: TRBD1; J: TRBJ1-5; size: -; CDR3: CASSSGQGDQPQHF; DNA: TGTGCCAGCAGTTCGGGACAGGGCGATCAGCCCCAGCATTTT
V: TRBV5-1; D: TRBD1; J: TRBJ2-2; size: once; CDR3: CASSLEVRGSTGELFF; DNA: TGCGCCAGCAGCTTGGAGGTCAGGGGGAGCACCGGGGAGCTGTTTTTT
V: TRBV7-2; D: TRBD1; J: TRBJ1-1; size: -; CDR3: CASSLDRGMNTEAFF; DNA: TGTGCCAGCAGCTTAGACAGGGGGATGAACACTGAAGCTTTCTTT
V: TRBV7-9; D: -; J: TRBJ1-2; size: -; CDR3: CASSSGGYGYTF; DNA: TGTGCCAGCAGCTCGGGGGGTTATGGCTACACCTTC
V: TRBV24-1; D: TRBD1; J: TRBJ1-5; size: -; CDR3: CATSDSGQGSNQPQHF; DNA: TGTGCCACCAGTGACTCGGGACAGGGAAGCAATCAGCCCCAGCATTTT
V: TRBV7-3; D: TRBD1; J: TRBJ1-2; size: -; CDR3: CASSEGQGYGYTF; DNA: TGTGCCAGCAGCGAGGGACAGGGGTATGGCTACACCTTC
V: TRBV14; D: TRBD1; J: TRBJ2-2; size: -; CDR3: CASSQIAGTGSNTGELFF; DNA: TGTGCCAGCAGCCAGATCGCCGGGACAGGCTCGAACACCGGGGAGCTGTTTTTT
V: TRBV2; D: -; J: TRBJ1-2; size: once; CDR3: CASMPDNYGYTF; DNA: TGTGCCAGCATGCCAGATAACTATGGCTACACCTTC
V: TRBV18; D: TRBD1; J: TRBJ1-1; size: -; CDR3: CASSLGTANTEAFF; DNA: TGTGCCAGCTCACTAGGGACAGCGAACACTGAAGCTTTCTTT
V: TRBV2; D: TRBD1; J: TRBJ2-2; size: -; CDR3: CASSETGTGNTGELFF; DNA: TGTGCCAGCAGTGAAACCGGGACAGGGAACACCGGGGAGCTGTTTTTT
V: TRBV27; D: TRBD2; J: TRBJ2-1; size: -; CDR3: CASSGLGNHNEQFF; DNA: TGTGCCAGCAGCGGACTAGGGAATCACAATGAGCAGTTCTTC
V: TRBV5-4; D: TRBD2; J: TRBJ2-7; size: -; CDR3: CASSPTPGRDEQYF; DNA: TGTGCCAGCAGCCCGACCCCGGGGAGGGACGAGCAGTACTTC
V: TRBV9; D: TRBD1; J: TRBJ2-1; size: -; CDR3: CASSAEDREPPYNEQFF; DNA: TGTGCCAGCAGCGCCGAAGACAGGGAACCGCCCTACAATGAGCAGTTCTTC
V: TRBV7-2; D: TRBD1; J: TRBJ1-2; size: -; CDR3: CASSFGTDQYGYTF; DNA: TGTGCCAGCAGCTTTGGGACAGACCAATATGGCTACACCTTC
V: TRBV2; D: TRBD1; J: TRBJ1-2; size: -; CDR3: CASSGQGNYGYTF; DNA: TGTGCCAGCAGCGGACAGGGAAACTATGGCTACACCTTC
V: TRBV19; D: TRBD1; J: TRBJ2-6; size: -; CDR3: CASTSGTGGAAGANVLTF; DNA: TGTGCCAGTACCTCCGGGACAGGGGGCGCAGCCGGGGCCAACGTCCTGACTTTC
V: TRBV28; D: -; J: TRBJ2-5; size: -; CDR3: CASSTGIRETQYF; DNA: TGTGCCAGCAGTACCGGGATTAGAGAGACCCAGTACTTC
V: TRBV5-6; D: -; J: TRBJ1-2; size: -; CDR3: CASSPLGGNYGYTF; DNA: TGTGCCAGCAGCCCCCTCGGGGGTAACTATGGCTACACCTTC
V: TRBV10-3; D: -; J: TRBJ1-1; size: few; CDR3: CAISEFGSGGVAFF; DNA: TGTGCCATCAGTGAGTTTGGGTCCGGGGGAGTGGCTTTCTTT
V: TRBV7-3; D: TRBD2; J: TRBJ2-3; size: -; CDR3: CASSLALAGADTQYF; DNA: TGTGCCAGCAGCCTAGCCCTAGCGGGGGCAGATACGCAGTATTTT
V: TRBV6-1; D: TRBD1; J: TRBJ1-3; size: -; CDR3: CASSEGQGDLSGNTIYF; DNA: TGTGCCAGCAGTGAAGGACAGGGTGATCTCTCTGGAAACACCATATATTTT
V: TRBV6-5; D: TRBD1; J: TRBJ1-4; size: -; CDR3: CASSLRDSEKLFF; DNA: TGTGCCAGCAGCCTTCGGGACAGTGAAAAACTGTTTTTT
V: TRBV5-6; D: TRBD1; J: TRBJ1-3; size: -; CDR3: CASSRGQGQITGNTIYF; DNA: TGTGCCAGCAGCCGGGGACAGGGTCAGATCACTGGAAACACCATATATTTT
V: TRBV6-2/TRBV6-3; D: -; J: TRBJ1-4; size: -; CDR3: CASSSTDAGTEKLFF; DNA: TGTGCCAGCAGTTCGACAGACGCGGGGACTGAAAAACTGTTTTTT
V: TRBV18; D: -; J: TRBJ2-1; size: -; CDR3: CASSKGNEQFF; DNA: TGTGCCAGCTCAAAGGGGAATGAGCAGTTCTTC
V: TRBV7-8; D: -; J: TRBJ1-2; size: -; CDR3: CASSLAWRGGRRSYGYTF; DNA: TGTGCCAGCAGCTTAGCGTGGAGGGGAGGGCGTAGATCCTATGGCTACACCTTC
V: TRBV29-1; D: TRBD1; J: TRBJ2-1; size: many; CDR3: CSVVRQGSNEQFF; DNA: TGCAGCGTTGTTCGACAGGGGAGTAATGAGCAGTTCTTC
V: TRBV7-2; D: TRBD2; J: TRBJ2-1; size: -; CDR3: CASSPRAGGDNEQFF; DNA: TGTGCCAGCAGCCCCCGAGCGGGGGGGGACAATGAGCAGTTCTTC
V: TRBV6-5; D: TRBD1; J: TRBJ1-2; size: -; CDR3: CASSGMDREYYGYTF; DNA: TGTGCCAGCAGCGGGATGGACAGGGAATACTATGGCTACACCTTC
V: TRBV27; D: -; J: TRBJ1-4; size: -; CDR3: CASSFNGNEKLFF; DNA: TGTGCCAGCAGTTTTAACGGGAATGAAAAACTGTTTTTT
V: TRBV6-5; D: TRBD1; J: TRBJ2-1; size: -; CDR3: CASSGQGIDEQFF; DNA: TGTGCCAGCAGCGGACAGGGTATCGATGAGCAGTTCTTC
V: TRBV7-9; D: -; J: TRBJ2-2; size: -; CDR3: CASSFRRTGNTGELFF; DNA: TGTGCCAGCAGCTTTAGGAGGACGGGGAACACCGGGGAGCTGTTTTTT
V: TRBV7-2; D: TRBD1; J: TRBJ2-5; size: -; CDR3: CASSPMGGWGQGETQYF; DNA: TGTGCCAGCAGCCCCATGGGGGGGTGGGGACAGGGAGAGACCCAGTACTTC
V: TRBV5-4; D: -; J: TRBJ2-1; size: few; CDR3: CASSLDWTNNEQFF; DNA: TGTGCCAGCAGCTTGGATTGGACTAACAATGAGCAGTTCTTC